This T cell receptor (beta chain) was sequenced in a study of T-cell reconstitution after alpha-beta-depleted transplantation in children. A TCRbeta library incorporating unique molecular identifiers was prepared. TCRdb redid the calling of the PCR reads with MiXCR, one entry per CDR3 protein. The sample lists about 540,000 distinct CDR3 sequences; approximately 20% were seen once. This clonotype was seen a handful of times. This material consisted of PBMCs from the stem cell graft donor, taken from the stem cell graft. The clonotype originates from a human donor who donated a stem cell graft to a child with acute lymphoblastic leukemia.

The CDR3 DNA follows: TGCAGTGCAGGCGGGAGGGCCAGGAAGACCCAGTACTTC. It translates to CSAGGRARKTQYF. J is TRBJ2-5 and V is TRBV20-1, with TRBD2 matching over 9 bases. Trimming took 6 bases from V and 6 from J; bases not matched to a gene: 8. The CDR3 has 13 residues. In germline, CDR1 is DFQATT, CDR2 SNEGSKA (reference sequence).